The rows below give T cell receptor beta chains drawn from one sample of a study of PD-L1 blockade in urothelial cancer. Produced via immunoSEQ multiplex PCR; TCRdb's table is partial and in-frame only. Seen here are 120,000 or so clones, 86% observed once, and the top ten hold approximately 2.4%. Material: PBMCs, obtained around atezolizumab (anti-PD-L1) treatment. All receptors derive from a man aged 50-59 years with urothelial cancer. CDR3s include the opening cysteine and the closing phenylalanine or tryptophan. The order of the fields is clone size, J gene, V gene, D gene, CDR3 protein, CDR3 DNA. D genes are given only for firm matches. Part of the rows lack a size; the others show once, few, many or a class for expanded clones.

clone_size: .
j_call: TRBJ1-2
v_call: TRBV30
d_call: .
cdr3_aa: CAWNAGISGYTF
cdr3_nt: TGTGCCTGGAATGCGGGGATTAGTGGCTACACCTTC

clone_size: .
j_call: TRBJ2-6
v_call: TRBV19
d_call: .
cdr3_aa: CASSMRSGGANVLTF
cdr3_nt: TGTGCCAGTAGTATGAGATCGGGTGGGGCCAACGTCCTGACTTTC

clone_size: .
j_call: TRBJ2-7
v_call: TRBV30
d_call: TRBD1
cdr3_aa: CAWSPGQAARFHEQYF
cdr3_nt: TGTGCCTGGAGCCCCGGACAGGCGGCACGGTTCCACGAGCAGTACTTC

clone_size: .
j_call: TRBJ2-1
v_call: TRBV11-2
d_call: TRBD1
cdr3_aa: CASSAALSDRGRDNEQFF
cdr3_nt: TGTGCCAGCAGCGCAGCCCTTTCCGACAGGGGAAGGGATAATGAGCAGTTCTTC

clone_size: .
j_call: TRBJ2-7
v_call: TRBV6-6
d_call: .
cdr3_aa: CASSYGAASYEQYF
cdr3_nt: TGTGCCAGCAGTTACGGGGCAGCCTCCTACGAGCAGTACTTC

clone_size: many
j_call: TRBJ2-4
v_call: TRBV19
d_call: .
cdr3_aa: CASSPAGGAKNIQYF
cdr3_nt: TGTGCCAGTAGTCCTGCTGGCGGAGCCAAAAACATTCAGTACTTC

clone_size: .
j_call: TRBJ1-5
v_call: TRBV19
d_call: TRBD1
cdr3_aa: CASCKQGANNQPQHF
cdr3_nt: TGTGCCAGTTGCAAACAGGGGGCCAACAATCAGCCCCAGCATTTT

clone_size: few
j_call: TRBJ1-6
v_call: TRBV7-9
d_call: .
cdr3_aa: CASSYRTASPLHF
cdr3_nt: TGTGCCAGCAGCTACCGGACGGCTAGCCCCCTCCACTTT

clone_size: .
j_call: TRBJ2-5
v_call: TRBV9
d_call: .
cdr3_aa: CASSVTGTEETQYF
cdr3_nt: TGTGCCAGCAGCGTAACCGGGACTGAGGAGACCCAGTACTTC

clone_size: few
j_call: TRBJ2-7
v_call: TRBV6-1
d_call: .
cdr3_aa: CASRVQFEQYF
cdr3_nt: TGTGCCAGCAGGGTACAGTTCGAGCAGTACTTC

clone_size: .
j_call: TRBJ2-1
v_call: TRBV19
d_call: TRBD2
cdr3_aa: CASSIVILGGGAASGKNEQFF
cdr3_nt: TGTGCCAGTAGTATAGTGATTTTGGGAGGGGGCGCGGCTAGCGGGAAGAATGAGCAGTTCTTC